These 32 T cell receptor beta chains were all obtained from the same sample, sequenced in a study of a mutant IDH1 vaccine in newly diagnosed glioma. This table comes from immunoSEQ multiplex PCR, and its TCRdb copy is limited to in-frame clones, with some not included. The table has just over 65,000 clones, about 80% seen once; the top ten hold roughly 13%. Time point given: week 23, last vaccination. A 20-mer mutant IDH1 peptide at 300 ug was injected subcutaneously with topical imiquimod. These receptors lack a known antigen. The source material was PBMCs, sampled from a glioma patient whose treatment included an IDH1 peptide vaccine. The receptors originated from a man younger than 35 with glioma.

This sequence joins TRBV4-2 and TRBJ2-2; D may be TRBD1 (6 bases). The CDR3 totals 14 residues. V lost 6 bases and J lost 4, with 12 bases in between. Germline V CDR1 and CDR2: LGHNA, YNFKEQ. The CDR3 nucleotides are TGTGCCAGCAGTTGGACAGTGAGCACCGGGGAGCTGTTTTTT. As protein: CASSWTVSTGELFF.

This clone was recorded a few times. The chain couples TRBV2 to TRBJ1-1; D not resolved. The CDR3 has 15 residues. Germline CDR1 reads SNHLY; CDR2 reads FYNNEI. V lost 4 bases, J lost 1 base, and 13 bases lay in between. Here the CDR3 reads CASSASGRQNTEAFF. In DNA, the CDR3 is TGTGCCAGCAGTGCCTCCGGCAGGCAGAACACTGAAGCTTTCTTT.

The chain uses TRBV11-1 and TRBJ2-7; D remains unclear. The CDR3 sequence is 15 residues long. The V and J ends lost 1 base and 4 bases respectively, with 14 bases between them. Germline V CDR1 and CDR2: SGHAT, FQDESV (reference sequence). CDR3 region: CASSLELSPLYEQYF. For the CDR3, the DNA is TGTGCCAGCAGCTTAGAACTGTCTCCCCTATACGAGCAGTACTTC.

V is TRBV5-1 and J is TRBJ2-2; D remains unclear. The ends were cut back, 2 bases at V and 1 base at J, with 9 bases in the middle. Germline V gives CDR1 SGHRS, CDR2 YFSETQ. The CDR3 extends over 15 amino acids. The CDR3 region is CASSFKQKNTGELFF. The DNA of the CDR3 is TGCGCCAGCAGCTTCAAACAGAAGAACACCGGGGAGCTGTTTTTT.

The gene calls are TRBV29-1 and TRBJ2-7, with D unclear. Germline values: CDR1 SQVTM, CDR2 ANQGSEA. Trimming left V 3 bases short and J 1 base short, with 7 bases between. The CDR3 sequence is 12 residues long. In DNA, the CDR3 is TGCAGCGTTGAGGACGGATCCTACGAGCAGTACTTC. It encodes CSVEDGSYEQYF.

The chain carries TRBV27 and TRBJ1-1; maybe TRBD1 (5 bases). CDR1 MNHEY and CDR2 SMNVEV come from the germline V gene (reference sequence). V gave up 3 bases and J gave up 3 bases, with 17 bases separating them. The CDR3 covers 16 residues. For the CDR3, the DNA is TGTGCCAGCAGTTTGAGGACATCCGGGGGAGACACTGAAGCTTTCTTT. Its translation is CASSLRTSGGDTEAFF.

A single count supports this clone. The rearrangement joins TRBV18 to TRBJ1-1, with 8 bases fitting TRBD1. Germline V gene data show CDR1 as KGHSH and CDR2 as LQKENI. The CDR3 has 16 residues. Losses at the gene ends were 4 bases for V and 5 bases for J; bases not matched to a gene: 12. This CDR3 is CASSLTGDLSGTEAFF. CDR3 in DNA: TGTGCCAGCTCACTGACAGGGGACCTCTCGGGAACTGAAGCTTTCTTT.

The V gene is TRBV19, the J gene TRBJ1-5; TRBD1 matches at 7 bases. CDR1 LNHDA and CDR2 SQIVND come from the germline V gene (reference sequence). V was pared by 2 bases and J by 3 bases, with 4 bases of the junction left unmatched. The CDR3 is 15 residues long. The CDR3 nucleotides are TGTGCCAGTAGTATAATGGGACAGATCAATCAGCCCCAGCATTTT. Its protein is CASSIMGQINQPQHF. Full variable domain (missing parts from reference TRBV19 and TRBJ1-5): DGGITQSPKYLFRKEGQNVTLSCEQNLNHDAMYWYRQDPGQGLRLIYYSQIVNDFQKGDIAEGYSVSREKKESFPLTVTSAQKNPTAFYLCASSIMGQINQPQHFGDGTRLSIL.

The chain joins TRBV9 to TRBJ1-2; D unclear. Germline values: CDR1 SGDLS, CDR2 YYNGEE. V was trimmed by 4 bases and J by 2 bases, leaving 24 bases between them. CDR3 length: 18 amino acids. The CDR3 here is CASSLSAEAGAWNYGYTF. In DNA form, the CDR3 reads TGTGCCAGCAGCCTCTCGGCCGAGGCGGGAGCATGGAACTATGGCTACACCTTC.

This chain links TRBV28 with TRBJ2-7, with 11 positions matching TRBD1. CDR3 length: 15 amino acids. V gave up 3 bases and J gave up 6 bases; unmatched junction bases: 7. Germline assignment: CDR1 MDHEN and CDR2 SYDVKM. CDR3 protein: CASSFGTGGMAEQYF. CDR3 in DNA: TGTGCCAGCAGTTTCGGGACAGGGGGTATGGCCGAGCAGTACTTC.

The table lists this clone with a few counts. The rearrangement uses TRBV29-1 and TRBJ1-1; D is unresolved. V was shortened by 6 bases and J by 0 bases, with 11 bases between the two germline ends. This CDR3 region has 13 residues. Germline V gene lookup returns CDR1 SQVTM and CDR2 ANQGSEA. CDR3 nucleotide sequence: TGCAGCGTGACCCACCGCATGAACACTGAAGCTTTCTTT. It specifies CSVTHRMNTEAFF.

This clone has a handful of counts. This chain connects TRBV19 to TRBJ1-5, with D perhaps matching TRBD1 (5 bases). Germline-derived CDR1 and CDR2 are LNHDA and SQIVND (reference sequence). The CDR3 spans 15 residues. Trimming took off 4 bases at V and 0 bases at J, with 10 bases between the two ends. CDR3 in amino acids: CASSNRGYSNQPQHF. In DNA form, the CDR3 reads TGTGCCAGTAGTAACCGGGGCTATAGCAATCAGCCCCAGCATTTT.

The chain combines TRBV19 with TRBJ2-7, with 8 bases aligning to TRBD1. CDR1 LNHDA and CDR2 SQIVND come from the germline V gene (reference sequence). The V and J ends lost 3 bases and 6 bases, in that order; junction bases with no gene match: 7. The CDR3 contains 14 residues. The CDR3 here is CASSIIQGASEQYF. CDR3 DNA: TGTGCCAGTAGTATTATCCAGGGGGCAAGCGAGCAGTACTTC. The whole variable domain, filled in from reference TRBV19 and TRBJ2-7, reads DGGITQSPKYLFRKEGQNVTLSCEQNLNHDAMYWYRQDPGQGLRLIYYSQIVNDFQKGDIAEGYSVSREKKESFPLTVTSAQKNPTAFYLCASSIIQGASEQYFGPGTRLTVT.

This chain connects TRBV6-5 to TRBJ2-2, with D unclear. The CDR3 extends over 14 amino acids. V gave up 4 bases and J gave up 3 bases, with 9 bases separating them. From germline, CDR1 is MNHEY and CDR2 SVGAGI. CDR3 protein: CASSLGQYTGELFF. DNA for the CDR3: TGTGCCAGCAGTTTAGGGCAGTACACCGGGGAGCTGTTTTTT.

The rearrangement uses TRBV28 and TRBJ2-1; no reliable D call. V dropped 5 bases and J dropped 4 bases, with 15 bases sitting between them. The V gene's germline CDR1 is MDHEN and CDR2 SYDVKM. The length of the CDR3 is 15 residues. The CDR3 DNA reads TGTGCCAGCAGTCCCTACCCAGAGAAGTACAATGAGCAGTTCTTC. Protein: CASSPYPEKYNEQFF.

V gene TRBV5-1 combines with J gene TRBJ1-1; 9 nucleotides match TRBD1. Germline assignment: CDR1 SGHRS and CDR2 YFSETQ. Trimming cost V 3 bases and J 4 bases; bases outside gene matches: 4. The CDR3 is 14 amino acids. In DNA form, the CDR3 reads TGCGCCAGCAGCTACGACAGGGGGGTCACTGAAGCTTTCTTT. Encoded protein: CASSYDRGVTEAFF.

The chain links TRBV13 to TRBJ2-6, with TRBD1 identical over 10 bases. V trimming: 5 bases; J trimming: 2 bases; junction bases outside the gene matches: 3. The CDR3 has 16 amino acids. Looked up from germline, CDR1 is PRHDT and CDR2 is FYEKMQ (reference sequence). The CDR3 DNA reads TGTGCCAGCAGCGTGGGGACAGGGGCTGGGGCCAACGTCCTGACTTTC. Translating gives CASSVGTGAGANVLTF.

The CDR3 is CSVNRGRSTGELFF. CDR3 in DNA: TGCAGCGTGAACAGGGGGCGCAGCACCGGGGAGCTGTTTTTT. The chain is built from TRBV29-1 and TRBJ2-2; 9 bases fit TRBD1. The CDR3 totals 14 residues. The germline CDR1 and CDR2 sequences are SQVTM and ANQGSEA. The J segment lost 4 bases and the V segment lost 6 bases, leaving 6 bases of the junction unmatched.

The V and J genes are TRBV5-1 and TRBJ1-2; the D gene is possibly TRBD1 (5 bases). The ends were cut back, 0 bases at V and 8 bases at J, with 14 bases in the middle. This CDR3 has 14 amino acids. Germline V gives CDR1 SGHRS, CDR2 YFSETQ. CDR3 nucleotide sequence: TGCGCCAGCAGCTTGGCCGTGGCAGGGCCAGGCTACACCTTC. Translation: CASSLAVAGPGYTF.

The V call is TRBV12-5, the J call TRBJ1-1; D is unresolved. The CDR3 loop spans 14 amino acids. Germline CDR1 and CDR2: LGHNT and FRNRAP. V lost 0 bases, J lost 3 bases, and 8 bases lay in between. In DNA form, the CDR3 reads TGTGCTAGTGGTTTGGTACACCAGGACACTGAAGCTTTCTTT. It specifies CASGLVHQDTEAFF.

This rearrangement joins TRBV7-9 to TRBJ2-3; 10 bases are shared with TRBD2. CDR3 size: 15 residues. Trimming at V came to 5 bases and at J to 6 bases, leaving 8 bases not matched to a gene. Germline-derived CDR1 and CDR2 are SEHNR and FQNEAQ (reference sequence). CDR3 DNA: TGTGCCAGCAGCCCGGGACTAGCGCCAGCCGATACGCAGTATTTT. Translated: CASSPGLAPADTQYF.

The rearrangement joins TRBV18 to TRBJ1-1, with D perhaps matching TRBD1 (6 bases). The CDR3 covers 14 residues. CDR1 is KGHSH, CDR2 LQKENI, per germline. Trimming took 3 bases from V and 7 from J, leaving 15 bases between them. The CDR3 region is CASSPATGQLEAFF. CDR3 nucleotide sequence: TGTGCCAGCTCACCTGCGACAGGACAACTTGAAGCTTTCTTT.

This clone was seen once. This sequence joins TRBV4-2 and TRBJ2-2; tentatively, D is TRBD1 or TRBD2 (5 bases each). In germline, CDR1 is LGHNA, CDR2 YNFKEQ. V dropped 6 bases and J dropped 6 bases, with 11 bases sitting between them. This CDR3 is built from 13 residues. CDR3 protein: CASSLGDAGELFF. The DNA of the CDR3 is TGTGCCAGCAGTCTAGGGGACGCCGGGGAGCTGTTTTTT.

CDR3 nucleotides: TGTGCCAGCGGCATACAGGGGTATGGGACCCAGTACTTC. It codes for CASGIQGYGTQYF. This chain links TRBV7-2 with TRBJ2-5; TRBD1 matches 7 bases. V shed 8 bases and J 7 bases; nucleotides not matched to a gene: 10. The V gene's germline CDR1 is SGHTA and CDR2 FQGNSA. The CDR3 sequence is 13 residues long.

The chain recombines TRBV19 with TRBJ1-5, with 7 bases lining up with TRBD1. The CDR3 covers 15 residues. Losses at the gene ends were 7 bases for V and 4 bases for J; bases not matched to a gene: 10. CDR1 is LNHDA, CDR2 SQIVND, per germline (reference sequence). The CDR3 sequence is CASIEPGGKNQPQHF. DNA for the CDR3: TGTGCCAGTATCGAACCAGGGGGGAAAAATCAGCCCCAGCATTTT.

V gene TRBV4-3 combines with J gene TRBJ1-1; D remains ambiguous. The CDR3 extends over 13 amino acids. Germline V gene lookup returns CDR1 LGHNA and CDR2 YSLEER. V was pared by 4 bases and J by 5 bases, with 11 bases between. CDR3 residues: CASSRSGGTEAFF. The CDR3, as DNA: TGCGCCAGCAGCCGTTCGGGTGGTACTGAAGCTTTCTTT.

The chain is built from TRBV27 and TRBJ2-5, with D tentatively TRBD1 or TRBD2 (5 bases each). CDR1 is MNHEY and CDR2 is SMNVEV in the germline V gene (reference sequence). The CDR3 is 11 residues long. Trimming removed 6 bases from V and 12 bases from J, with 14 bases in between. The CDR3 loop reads CASSELGVEYF. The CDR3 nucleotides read TGTGCCAGCAGCGAGTTGGGGGTGGAGTACTTC.

The CDR3 protein is CASSRGYQETQYF. CDR3 in DNA: TGTGCCAGTAGTAGGGGGTACCAAGAGACCCAGTACTTC. This rearrangement joins TRBV19 to TRBJ2-5; tentatively, D is TRBD1 or TRBD2 (5 bases each). There are 13 residues in the CDR3. Trimming took off 4 bases at V and 0 bases at J, with 6 bases between the two ends. The germline V gene encodes CDR1 LNHDA and CDR2 SQIVND (reference sequence). The full variable domain, rest sourced from reference TRBV19 and TRBJ2-5, is DGGITQSPKYLFRKEGQNVTLSCEQNLNHDAMYWYRQDPGQGLRLIYYSQIVNDFQKGDIAEGYSVSREKKESFPLTVTSAQKNPTAFYLCASSRGYQETQYFGPGTRLLVL.

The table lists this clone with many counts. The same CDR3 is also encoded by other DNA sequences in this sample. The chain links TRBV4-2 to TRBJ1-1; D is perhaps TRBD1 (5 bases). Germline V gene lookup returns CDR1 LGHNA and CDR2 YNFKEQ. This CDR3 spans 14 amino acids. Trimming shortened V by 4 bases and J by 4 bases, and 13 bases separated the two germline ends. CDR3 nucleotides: TGTGCCAGCAGCCTCTGGACTGGGGGCACTGAAGCTTTCTTT. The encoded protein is CASSLWTGGTEAFF.

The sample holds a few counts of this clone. CDR3 residues: CASGLAGTEEKLFF. The CDR3 DNA reads as TGTGCTAGTGGTTTGGCCGGGACGGAAGAAAAACTGTTTTTT. The chain joins TRBV12-5 to TRBJ1-4; tentatively, D is TRBD1 (5 bases). The germline CDR1 and CDR2 sequences are LGHNT and FRNRAP. The CDR3 runs to 14 residues. The ends were cut back, 1 base at V and 8 bases at J, with 11 bases in the middle.

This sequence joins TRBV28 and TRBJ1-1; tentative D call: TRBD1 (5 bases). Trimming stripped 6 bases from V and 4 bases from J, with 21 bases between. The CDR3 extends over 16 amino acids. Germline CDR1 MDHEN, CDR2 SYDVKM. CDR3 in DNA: TGTGCCAGCAGCTGGGAAGCGGCGCGGGGGGGCACTGAAGCTTTCTTT. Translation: CASSWEAARGGTEAFF.

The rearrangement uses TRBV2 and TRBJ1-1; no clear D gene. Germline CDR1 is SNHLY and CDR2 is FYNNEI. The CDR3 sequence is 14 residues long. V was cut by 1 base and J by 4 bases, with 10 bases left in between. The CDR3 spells CASSEGRMGTEAFF. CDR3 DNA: TGTGCCAGCAGTGAAGGCAGGATGGGCACTGAAGCTTTCTTT.